The 27 T cell receptor beta chains listed next were all sequenced from one sample in a study of blood T cell repertoires in COVID-19. Sequenced by immunoSEQ multiplex PCR; TCRdb stores in-frame clones only, minus some. The sample consists of 200,000 to 300,000 clones, 87% of them appearing once. The sequencing input was peripheral blood. These TCRs come from a woman in her 50s with acute or convalescent COVID-19.

The chain couples TRBV9 to TRBJ1-4, with TRBD1 as a possible D gene (6 bases). From germline, CDR1 is SGDLS and CDR2 YYNGEE. Trimming took off 7 bases at V and 7 bases at J, with 14 bases between the two ends. CDR3 length equals 13 residues. CDR3 sequence reads: CASSGPRGEKLFF. The CDR3 DNA reads TGTGCCAGCTCCGGGCCCAGGGGTGAAAAACTGTTTTTT.

This clone has just a few counts. The chain combines TRBV7-9 with TRBJ2-7; 7 bases match TRBD1. This CDR3 has 14 amino acids. Germline CDR1 reads SEHNR; CDR2 reads FQNEAQ (reference sequence). The J segment lost 1 base and the V segment lost 5 bases, leaving 5 bases of the junction unmatched. The CDR3 spells CASSQGTASYEQYF. In DNA form, the CDR3 reads TGTGCCAGCAGCCAAGGGACAGCTTCCTACGAGCAGTACTTC. The whole variable domain, remainder taken from reference TRBV7-9 and TRBJ2-7, is DTGVSQNPRHKITKRGQNVTFRCDPISEHNRLYWYRQTLGQGPEFLTYFQNEAQLEKSRLLSDRFSAERPKGSFSTLEIQRTEQGDSAMYLCASSQGTASYEQYFGPGTRLTVT.

The chain couples TRBV5-1 to TRBJ2-3, with TRBD2 identical over 11 bases. The CDR3 is made up of 16 amino acids. In germline, CDR1 is SGHRS, CDR2 YFSETQ. With V trimmed by 4 bases and J by 3 bases, 7 bases remained unmatched. CDR3 DNA: TGCGCCAGCAGCAGTCTAGCGGGAGGTAGAACAGATACGCAGTATTTT. Translated: CASSSLAGGRTDTQYF.

The J gene is TRBJ1-4, the V gene TRBV7-3, with TRBD1 identical over 8 bases. The CDR3 spans 16 residues. CDR1 and CDR2 (germline): SGHTA, FQGTGA. Trimming took 4 bases from V and 0 from J; bases not matched to a gene: 4. The CDR3 region has the DNA TGTGCCAGCAGCTCGACAGGGGCCGCAACTAATGAAAAACTGTTTTTT. Its translation: CASSSTGAATNEKLFF.

The V gene is TRBV3-1 (or the pseudogene TRBV3-2), the J gene TRBJ2-1, with D possibly matching TRBD1 (6 bases). V lost 1 base and J 11 bases, leaving 24 bases between the germline ends. Germline lookup yields CDR1 LGHDT and CDR2 YNNKEL (reference sequence). CDR3 size: 17 residues. The CDR3 DNA reads as TGTGCCAGCAGCCAAGTTGGGGGCGGTCTACCCACAGAACAGCAGTTCTTC. This codes for CASSQVGGGLPTEQQFF.

This chain uses TRBV2 with TRBJ2-7; D may be TRBD2 (5 bases). The CDR3 totals 13 residues. In germline, CDR1 is SNHLY, CDR2 FYNNEI. V lost 4 bases and J 6 bases, leaving 13 bases between the germline ends. The CDR3 here is CASSGLPKGEQYF. CDR3 nucleotide sequence: TGTGCCAGCAGTGGACTACCGAAGGGCGAGCAGTACTTC.

The J gene is TRBJ1-5, the V gene TRBV18, with 10 bases fitting TRBD1. CDR3 length: 16 amino acids. Germline CDR1 KGHSH, CDR2 LQKENI. V trimming: 4 bases; J trimming: 5 bases; junction bases outside the gene matches: 8. CDR3 loop: CASSHSPGTGDQPQHF. For the CDR3, the DNA is TGTGCCAGCTCACATTCCCCCGGGACAGGGGATCAGCCCCAGCATTTT.

V and J are TRBV18 and TRBJ1-1, with TRBD1 matching 9 bases. From germline, CDR1 is KGHSH and CDR2 LQKENI. V trimming: 8 bases; J trimming: 1 base; junction bases outside the gene matches: 2. This CDR3 region has 13 residues. The CDR3 bases are TGTGCCAGCCAGGGACAGGGGAACACTGAAGCTTTCTTT. Its protein is CASQGQGNTEAFF.

The chain links TRBV5-4 to TRBJ2-7; 10 bases map to TRBD1. Trimming at V came to 7 bases and at J to 0 bases, leaving 7 bases not matched to a gene. Germline assignment: CDR1 SGHNT and CDR2 YYREEE (reference sequence). The CDR3 contains 15 residues. The CDR3 loop reads CASFGQGVDSYEQYF. The DNA of the CDR3 is TGTGCCAGCTTCGGACAGGGGGTCGACTCCTACGAGCAGTACTTC.

V gene TRBV5-8 combines with J gene TRBJ2-7; 8 bases align to TRBD1. CDR3 length: 15 residues. The germline CDR1 and CDR2 sequences are SGHTS and YDEGEE. V lost 4 bases to trimming and J lost 0 bases; unmatched junction nucleotides: 6. Written as DNA, the CDR3 is TGTGCCAGCAGCGTAGGGACAGGACTCTCCTACGAGCAGTACTTC. Translating gives CASSVGTGLSYEQYF. Full variable domain (rest looked up from reference TRBV5-8 and TRBJ2-7): EAGVTQSPTHLIKTRGQQATLRCSPISGHTSVYWYQQALGLGLQFLLWYDEGEERNRGNFPPRFSGRQFPNYSSELNVNALELEDSALYLCASSVGTGLSYEQYFGPGTRLTVT.

The V and J genes are TRBV19 and TRBJ2-6, with D maybe TRBD2 (5 bases). The CDR3 runs 18 residues. V was clipped by 5 bases and J by 0 bases, with 17 bases between them. The germline gives CDR1 LNHDA, CDR2 SQIVND (reference sequence). CDR3 amino acids: CASSWTYTSTSGANVLTF. CDR3 coding DNA: TGTGCCAGTAGTTGGACTTATACTTCGACCTCTGGGGCCAACGTCCTGACTTTC.

Concerning this clone: Within the sample, other DNA sequences also encode this same CDR3. V is TRBV27 and J is TRBJ2-1; 9 bases align to TRBD2. V lost 0 bases and J lost 4; bases outside the gene matches: 1. The CDR3 is 15 amino acids. The germline CDR1 and CDR2 sequences are MNHEY and SMNVEV (reference sequence). CDR3 coding DNA: TGTGCCAGCAGTTTATCGACTAGCGGATACAATGAGCAGTTCTTC. It translates to CASSLSTSGYNEQFF.

This chain joins TRBV4-3 and TRBJ2-1, with TRBD2 identical over 13 bases. CDR3 length: 18 amino acids. From germline, CDR1 is LGHNA and CDR2 YSLEER. Trimming at V came to 3 bases and at J to 0 bases, leaving 5 bases not matched to a gene. CDR3 loop: CASSHRLAGGSSYNEQFF. Here the CDR3 DNA reads TGCGCCAGCAGCCACAGACTAGCGGGAGGAAGCTCCTACAATGAGCAGTTCTTC.

The rearrangement joins TRBV4-1 to TRBJ2-1; 11 bases line up with TRBD1. The CDR3 consists of 12 residues. After removal of 4 bases from V and 12 bases from J, the junction contained 2 bases not matched to a gene. Germline V gene data show CDR1 as MGHRA and CDR2 as YSYEKL. CDR3 region: CASSLGTGGQFF. For the CDR3, the DNA is TGCGCCAGCAGCCTTGGGACAGGGGGGCAGTTCTTC.

CDR3 in amino acids: CASSPGTSYSEQYF. DNA for the CDR3: TGTGCCAGCAGCCCCGGGACTAGCTATTCCGAGCAGTACTTC. The chain has TRBV5-4 and TRBJ2-7; 9 nucleotides line up with TRBD2. The CDR3 extends over 14 amino acids. Trimming removed 4 bases from V and 6 bases from J; junction bases left unmatched: 8. CDR1 and CDR2 from the germline V gene are SGHNT and YYREEE (reference sequence).

The V call is TRBV2, the J call TRBJ2-1; D ambiguous. V lost 7 bases and J lost 7, with 14 bases in between. Germline assignment: CDR1 SNHLY and CDR2 FYNNEI. This CDR3 comprises 13 residues. The chain's CDR3 is CASNHYLGNEQFF. The CDR3 DNA follows: TGTGCCAGCAACCACTATCTGGGTAATGAGCAGTTCTTC.

The genes are TRBV20-1 and TRBJ1-4; D not certain. The length of the CDR3 is 11 residues. V was shortened by 6 bases and J by 5 bases, with 7 bases between the two germline ends. Germline CDR1 and CDR2: DFQATT and SNEGSKA (reference sequence). CDR3 sequence (DNA): TGCAGTGCGCCGAGGAATGAAAAACTGTTTTTT. Translated, it gives CSAPRNEKLFF.

This chain connects TRBV29-1 to TRBJ2-2; D is possibly TRBD2 (5 bases). The CDR3 covers 12 residues. V dropped 4 bases and J dropped 6 bases, with 9 bases sitting between them. The germline V gene encodes CDR1 SQVTM and CDR2 ANQGSEA. CDR3 nucleotides: TGCAGCGTTGTCTGGGGAGCCGGGGAGCTGTTTTTT. Translating gives CSVVWGAGELFF.

The rearrangement joins TRBV5-5 to TRBJ1-2; TRBD1 matches at 10 bases. Losses at the gene ends were 4 bases for V and 7 bases for J; bases not matched to a gene: 7. Per the germline V gene, CDR1 is SGHKS and CDR2 is YYEKEE (reference sequence). CDR3 size: 14 residues. This CDR3 is CASSATGGAVGYTF. CDR3 bases: TGTGCCAGCAGCGCGACAGGGGGCGCGGTTGGCTACACCTTC.

This clone was observed a few times. The chain combines TRBV7-3 with TRBJ2-2; TRBD1 aligns across 8 bases. This CDR3 has 14 amino acids. Trimming removed 4 bases from V and 7 bases from J; junction bases left unmatched: 5. Germline CDR1 SGHTA, CDR2 FQGTGA. Here the CDR3 reads CASSSQGASGELFF. In DNA, the CDR3 is TGTGCCAGCAGCTCGCAGGGGGCTAGCGGGGAGCTGTTTTTT.

This clone is a singleton in its sample. The genes are TRBV7-9 and TRBJ2-3, with D possibly TRBD1 on 6 matching bases. This CDR3 region has 16 residues. CDR1 and CDR2 (germline): SEHNR, FQNEAQ (reference sequence). Trimming took off 1 base at V and 6 bases at J, with 17 bases between the two ends. The CDR3, as DNA: TGTGCCAGCAGCTTAGTTGGCTCCCCCCAGGGGGATACGCAGTATTTT. It encodes CASSLVGSPQGDTQYF.

A few counts support this clone. The rearrangement joins TRBV29-1 to TRBJ1-3; D unclear. The CDR3 runs to 11 residues. V lost 0 bases and J lost 15, with 12 bases in between. Per the germline V gene, CDR1 is SQVTM and CDR2 is ANQGSEA. CDR3 DNA: TGCAGCGTTGAAGATCCTACCCCGCGATATTTT. Translated, it gives CSVEDPTPRYF. Variable domain in full (rest from reference TRBV29-1 and TRBJ1-3): SAVISQKPSRDICQRGTSLTIQCQVDSQVTMMFWYRQQPGQSLTLIATANQGSEATYESGFVIDKFPISRPNLTFSTLTVSNMSPEDSSIYLCSVEDPTPRYFGEGSWLTVV.

The V call is TRBV24-1, the J call TRBJ1-5; 8 bases match TRBD1. The CDR3 has 16 amino acids. CDR1 and CDR2 from the germline V gene are KGHDR and SFDVKD. J gave up 7 bases and V 4 bases, and 11 bases lay outside the gene matches. The CDR3 protein is CATSDPTRGPEQPQHF. In DNA form, the CDR3 reads TGTGCCACCAGTGACCCCACCAGGGGGCCGGAGCAGCCCCAGCATTTT.

The rearrangement links TRBV6-6 to TRBJ2-7, with 7 bases fitting TRBD1. The CDR3 totals 15 residues. In germline, CDR1 is MNHNY, CDR2 SVGAGI (reference sequence). The ends lost 0 bases at V and 3 bases at J; junction bases unmatched: 5. CDR3 DNA sequence: TGTGCCAGCAGTTACTCGGCAGGGGGAAACTACGAGCAGTACTTC. Protein: CASSYSAGGNYEQYF.

CDR3 coding DNA: TGTGCCAGCAGCGTAGCTCACAGTAAAGAGACCCAGTACTTC. It yields the protein CASSVAHSKETQYF. The chain has TRBV9 and TRBJ2-5; D ambiguous. V lost 0 bases, J lost 3 bases, and 9 bases lay in between. This CDR3 contains 14 residues. Germline CDR1 reads SGDLS; CDR2 reads YYNGEE.

V gene TRBV10-3 combines with J gene TRBJ1-4, with D tentatively TRBD1 (6 bases). V lost 0 bases, J lost 7 bases, and 9 bases lay in between. The CDR3 extends over 14 amino acids. The germline gives CDR1 ENHRY, CDR2 SYGVKD. The CDR3 DNA reads TGTGCCATCAGTGAGTCGAGGGGGTTTGAAAAACTGTTTTTT. This translates into CAISESRGFEKLFF.

The chain recombines TRBV7-2 with TRBJ1-4, with D unresolved. V was trimmed by 1 base and J by 2 bases, leaving 8 bases between them. CDR1 and CDR2 (germline): SGHTA, FQGNSA. This CDR3 has 15 amino acids. The CDR3 region is CASSLGPVTNEKLFF. The CDR3 bases are TGTGCCAGCAGCTTAGGTCCGGTCACTAATGAAAAACTGTTTTTT. The whole variable domain, remainder taken from reference TRBV7-2 and TRBJ1-4, is GAGVSQSPSNKVTEKGKDVELRCDPISGHTALYWYRQSLGQGLEFLIYFQGNSAPDKSGLPSDRFSAERTGGSVSTLTIQRTQQEDSAVYLCASSLGPVTNEKLFFGSGTQLSVL.